Included here is one T cell receptor beta chain sequence, with context. How the authors handled the data: Reference gene primer amplification gave nucleated cell count estimates. Sequencing used immunoSEQ multiplex PCR; TCRdb keeps in-frame clones, though not all of them. From that table come the V and J calls and clone size; the DNA was used to work out D and trimming. The table includes roughly 100,000 clones, approximately 77% detected once. The record originates from a study of blood T cell repertoires in COVID-19. About the research overall: Collection of acute and convalescent COVID-19 samples took place in the United States, Italy and Spain. In each case, the material was cDNA or gDNA derived from T cells, B-cell-depleted T cells, or PBMCs.

V was cut by 6 bases and J by 5 bases, with 11 bases left in between. CDR3 size: 13 residues. Germline assignment: CDR1 SNHLY and CDR2 FYNNEI. Sequencing was performed on peripheral blood. This sequence originates from a woman older than 75 with acute or convalescent COVID-19. The V gene is TRBV2, the J gene TRBJ2-1; D remains unclear. In DNA form, the CDR3 reads TGTGCCAGCAGCGCGGAAACCCACAATGAGCAGTTCTTC. Encoded protein: CASSAETHNEQFF.